This T cell receptor beta chain was observed in a study of long-term antiretroviral therapy in people with HIV. Turning to the study itself: The study's earliest collections predate the 2015 immediate-ART recommendation by about a decade. Study outcomes and limitations: CDR3 lengths in HIV samples spanned a narrower range than controls. Pre-ART expanded clones dominated the repertoire at every time point.

The CDR3 consists of 14 residues. V gave up 4 bases and J gave up 5 bases, with 15 bases separating them. Germline CDR1 is MNHEY and CDR2 is SMNVEV (reference sequence). An immunoSEQ assay, version v3.0, was performed at survey level. This table comes from immunoSEQ multiplex PCR, and its TCRdb copy is limited to in-frame clones, with some not included. The sample contains roughly 30,000 clones, more than 80% of which appear only once. Participants with HIV, all of them, were treated in the United States. This clone was recorded once. What it binds is unknown. The receptor comes from a man aged 35-49 years with HIV. The sequences come from unsorted PBMCs, collected 0.3 years after starting antiretroviral therapy. This rearrangement joins TRBV27 to TRBJ2-7; a possible D gene is TRBD2 (5 bases). The chain's CDR3 is CASSSRLAENEQYF. CDR3 nucleotides: TGTGCCAGCAGTTCCCGGCTAGCTGAGAACGAGCAGTACTTC.